This T cell receptor (beta chain) was sequenced for a study of Tregs in tolerant kidney transplant recipients. Whole-study findings and limits: The small number of patients limits these findings pending further validation.

Generated by immunoSEQ multiplex PCR, the TCRdb table keeps only in-frame clones and is missing some. The sample holds fewer than 100,000 clones, approximately 89% seen once. For this clone: The antigen is not known.

The CDR3 has 15 residues. Trimming stripped 6 bases from V and 2 bases from J, with 14 bases between. Per the germline V gene, CDR1 is MDHEN and CDR2 is SYDVKM. J is TRBJ1-5 and V is TRBV28; possibly TRBD1 for D (6 bases). This receptor was obtained from a human donor who received a combined kidney and bone marrow transplant. The material sequenced was Tregs from blood, taken before the transplant. The CDR3 DNA reads TGTGCCAGCAGCGAACAGGGTAATGGCAATCAGCCCCAGCATTTT. As protein: CASSEQGNGNQPQHF.